Included here is one T cell receptor beta chain sequence, with context. Its specificity is not known. This entry comes from a study of high-grade serous ovarian cancer treatment subgroups. Study summary: Samples averaged 14,192 reads and some 7,500 unique TCR beta rearrangements.

Study findings and constraints: Without spatial data, bulk sequencing limits insight into HGSC tumor diversity. Only CDR3 was analyzed; CDR1 and CDR2 were not. Tumors within one patient showed repertoire similarity of roughly 0.095 to 0.85.

Tumor tissue was taken before any definitive surgery or chemotherapy was given. Only in-frame clones appear in the TCRdb table, and some are missing; sequencing was by immunoSEQ multiplex PCR. The sample lists around 30,000 clones, roughly 80% occurring once. What was sequenced was tumor tissue. The sequence was collected from a human donor with high-grade serous ovarian cancer.

The CDR3 nucleotides are TGTGCCACCAGCAAAATTACGGGAGGGCCCTCGGACGAGCAGTACTTC. Its translation is CATSKITGGPSDEQYF. The rearrangement uses TRBV15 and TRBJ2-5, with 8 positions matching TRBD2. TRBJ2-7 explains the end of the DNA better; the J call may be wrong. Germline V lookup: CDR1 LNHNV, CDR2 YYDKDF (reference sequence). The CDR3 length is 16 residues.